The 4 T cell receptor beta chains reported below all come from one sample, sequenced in a study of T-cell memory formation after mild COVID-19. MiXCR was run by TCRdb on the 5' RACE reads, yielding one entry per CDR3 protein. The data contain roughly 450,000 distinct CDR3 sequences, 15% to 20% of them singletons. Sequences were obtained from PBMCs or a T cell subset sorted from them (not recorded which). Source of these receptors: a man between 18 and 35 years old who had mild COVID-19 (a few samples of this study predate the infection). Cell type and time point are not known.

This clonotype was detected only a few times. The V and J genes are TRBV5-6 and TRBJ2-5, with a possible D match to TRBD2 (5 bases). Per the germline V gene, CDR1 is SGHDT and CDR2 is YYEEEE. The germline V and J ends were trimmed by 4 bases and 5 bases, with 15 bases remaining between them. This CDR3 is 14 amino acids long. The chain's CDR3 is CASSPDWTGETQYF. The CDR3 DNA is TGTGCCAGCAGCCCCGATTGGACGGGGGAGACCCAGTACTTC.

A few counts support this clonotype. V usage is TRBV6-2 or TRBV6-3 and J usage is TRBJ2-7, with TRBD1 identical over 9 bases. This CDR3 is 14 amino acids long. Per the germline V gene, CDR1 is MNHEY and CDR2 is SVGEGT. J was trimmed by 3 bases and V by 6 bases; bases with no gene match: 6. Here the CDR3 DNA reads TGTGCCAGCAGCCCACAGGGGGCCGGCTACGAGCAGTACGTC. Its translation is CASSPQGAGYEQYV.

This clonotype came up a few times. Here the CDR3 DNA reads TGCGCCAGCAGCGTCCGGCGGGGGGGAGAACAAGAGACCCAGTACTTC. This encodes CASSVRRGGEQETQYF. The rearrangement links TRBV5-1 to TRBJ2-5; 9 bases match TRBD2. The germline V gene encodes CDR1 SGHRS and CDR2 YFSETQ. V gave up 4 bases and J gave up 2 bases; unmatched junction bases: 9. This CDR3 region has 16 residues. Together with reference TRBV5-1 and TRBJ2-5, the CDR3 gives the full variable domain: KAGVTQTPRYLIKTRGQQVTLSCSPISGHRSVSWYQQTPGQGLQFLFEYFSETQRNKGNFPGRFSGRQFSNSRSEMNVSTLELGDSALYLCASSVRRGGEQETQYFGPGTRLLVL.

This clonotype came up a few times. The chain is built from TRBV7-2 and TRBJ1-1; TRBD1 agrees at 8 bases. This CDR3 region has 15 residues. The germline CDR1 and CDR2 sequences are SGHTA and FQGNSA. After removal of 4 bases from V and 5 bases from J, the junction contained 9 bases not matched to a gene. For the CDR3, the DNA is TGTGCCAGCAGCTCCGGACAGGGCGGAATTACTGAAGCTTTCTTT. Translation gives CASSSGQGGITEAFF.